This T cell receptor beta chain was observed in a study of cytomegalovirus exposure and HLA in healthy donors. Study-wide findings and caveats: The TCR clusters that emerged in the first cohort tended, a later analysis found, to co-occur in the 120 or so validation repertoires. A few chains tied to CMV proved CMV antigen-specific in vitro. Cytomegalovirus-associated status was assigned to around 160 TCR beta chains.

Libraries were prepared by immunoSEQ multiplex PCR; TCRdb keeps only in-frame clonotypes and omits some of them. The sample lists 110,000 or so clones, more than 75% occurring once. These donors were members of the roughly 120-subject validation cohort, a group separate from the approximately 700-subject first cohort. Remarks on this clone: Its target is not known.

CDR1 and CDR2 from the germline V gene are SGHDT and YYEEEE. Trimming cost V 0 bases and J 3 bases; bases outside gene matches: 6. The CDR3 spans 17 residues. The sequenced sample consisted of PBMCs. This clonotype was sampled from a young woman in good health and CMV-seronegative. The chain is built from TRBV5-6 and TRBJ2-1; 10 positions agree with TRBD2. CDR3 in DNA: TGTGCCAGCAGCTTGGCCCCTAGCGGGGGTAACTACAATGAGCAGTTCTTC. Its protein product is CASSLAPSGGNYNEQFF.